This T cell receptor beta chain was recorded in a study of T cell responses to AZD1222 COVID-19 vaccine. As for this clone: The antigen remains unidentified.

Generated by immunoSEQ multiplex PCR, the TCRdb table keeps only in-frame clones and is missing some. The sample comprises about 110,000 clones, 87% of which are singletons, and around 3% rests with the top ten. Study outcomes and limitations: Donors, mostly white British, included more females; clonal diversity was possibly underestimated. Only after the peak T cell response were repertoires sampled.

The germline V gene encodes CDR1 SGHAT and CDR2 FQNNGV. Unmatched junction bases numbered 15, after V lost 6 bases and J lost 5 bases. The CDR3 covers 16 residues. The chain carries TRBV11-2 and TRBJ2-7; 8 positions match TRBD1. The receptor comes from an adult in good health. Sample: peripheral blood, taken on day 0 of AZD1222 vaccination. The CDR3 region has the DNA TGTGCCAGCAGGCGTCTATCGGGACAGGAGTCCCACGAGCAGTACTTC. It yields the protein CASRRLSGQESHEQYF.